This TCR beta chain was observed in a study of T cells after posttransplantation cyclophosphamide. Study results and limitations: TRB clonality was highly associated with recipient CMV seropositivity and reactivation. Later post-transplant blood repertoires were often dominated by donor CD8+ memory clones. Tissue-infiltrating T cells from skin or gut overlapped little with blood T cells.

Here immunoSEQ multiplex PCR was the method, and the copy in TCRdb shows in-frame clones only, minus some. Listed here are tens of thousands of clones without any singletons, the top ten holding 2.5% to 3%. This related bone marrow graft donor gave peripheral blood on the day of marrow donation. CDR1 is SGHTA and CDR2 is FQGNSA in the germline V gene. The CDR3 length is 14 residues. Trimming removed 5 bases at V and 1 base at J, with 9 bases between. As to this clone: Its antigen remains unknown.

Sequencing was performed on PBMCs. This rearrangement joins TRBV7-2 to TRBJ2-1; D ambiguous. The source of this sequence is a woman aged 60-75 years in good health, CMV-negative, and a related stem cell transplant donor. CDR3 sequence (DNA): TGTGCCAGCAGCGCAGGCAGGTCCTACAATGAGCAGTTCTTC. Its translation: CASSAGRSYNEQFF.